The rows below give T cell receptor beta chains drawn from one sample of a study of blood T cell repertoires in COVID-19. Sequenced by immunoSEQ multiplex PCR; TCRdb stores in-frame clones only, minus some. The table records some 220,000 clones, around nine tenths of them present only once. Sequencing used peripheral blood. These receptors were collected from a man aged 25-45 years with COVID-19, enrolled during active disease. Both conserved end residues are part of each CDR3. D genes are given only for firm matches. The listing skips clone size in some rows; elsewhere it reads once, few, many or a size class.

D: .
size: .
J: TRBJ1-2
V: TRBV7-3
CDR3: CASSLYGGLDYGYTF
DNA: TGTGCCAGCAGCTTATACGGGGGTTTGGACTATGGCTACACCTTC

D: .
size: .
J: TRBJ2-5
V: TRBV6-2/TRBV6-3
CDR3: CASSFSRQETQYF
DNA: TGTGCCAGCAGTTTTAGTCGGCAAGAGACCCAGTACTTC

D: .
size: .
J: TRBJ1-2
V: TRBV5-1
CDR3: CASSLGAGRNYGYTF
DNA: TGCGCCAGCAGCTTGGGGGCGGGCAGGAACTATGGCTACACCTTC

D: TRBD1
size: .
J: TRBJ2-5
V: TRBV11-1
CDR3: CASSPPGTGGETQYF
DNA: TGTGCCAGCAGCCCCCCCGGGACAGGGGGTGAGACCCAGTACTTC

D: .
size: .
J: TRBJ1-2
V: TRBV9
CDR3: CASSVGAGDGYTF
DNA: TGTGCCAGCAGCGTAGGCGCGGGGGATGGCTACACCTTC

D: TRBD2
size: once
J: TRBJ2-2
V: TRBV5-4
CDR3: CASSLNRGVGTGELFF
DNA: TGTGCCAGCAGCTTGAATCGGGGGGTGGGCACCGGGGAGCTGTTTTTT

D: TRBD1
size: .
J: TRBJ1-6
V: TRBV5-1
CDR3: CASTSGTGDSPLHF
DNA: TGCGCCAGTACCTCCGGGACAGGCGATTCACCCCTCCACTTT

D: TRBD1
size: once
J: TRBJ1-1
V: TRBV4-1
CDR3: CASSRGQGERWDTEAFF
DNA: TGCGCCAGCAGCCGAGGACAGGGGGAACGATGGGACACTGAAGCTTTCTTT

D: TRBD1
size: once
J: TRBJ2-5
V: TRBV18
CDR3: CASSPRQGGSETQYF
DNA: TGTGCCAGCTCACCAAGACAGGGGGGTTCGGAGACCCAGTACTTC

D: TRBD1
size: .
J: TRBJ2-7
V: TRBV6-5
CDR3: CASRVDRGLRGQYF
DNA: TGTGCCAGCAGGGTGGACAGGGGACTACGAGGGCAGTACTTC

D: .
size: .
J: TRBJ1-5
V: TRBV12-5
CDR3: CASGIEDQPQHF
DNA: TGTGCTAGTGGTATAGAGGATCAGCCCCAGCATTTT

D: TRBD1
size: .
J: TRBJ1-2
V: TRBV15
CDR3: CATSSEKTGGYGYTF
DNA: TGTGCCACCAGCAGTGAAAAGACAGGGGGCTATGGCTACACCTTC

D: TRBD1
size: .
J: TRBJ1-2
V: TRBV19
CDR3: CASSMTGVGYTF
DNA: TGTGCCAGTAGTATGACAGGGGTCGGCTACACCTTC

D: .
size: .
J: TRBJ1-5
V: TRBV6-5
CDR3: CASSSGRVSRQPQHF
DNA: TGTGCCAGCAGTTCCGGCAGGGTAAGTCGTCAGCCCCAGCATTTT